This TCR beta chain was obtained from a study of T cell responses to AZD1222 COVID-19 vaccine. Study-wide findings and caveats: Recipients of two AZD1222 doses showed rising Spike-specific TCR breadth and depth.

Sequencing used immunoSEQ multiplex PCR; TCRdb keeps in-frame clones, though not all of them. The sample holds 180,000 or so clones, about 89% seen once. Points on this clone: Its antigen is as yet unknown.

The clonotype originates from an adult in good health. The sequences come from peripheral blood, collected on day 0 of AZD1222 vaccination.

The CDR3 here is CSVGPGTYNEQFF. The CDR3 region has the DNA TGCAGCGTTGGTCCCGGGACATACAATGAGCAGTTCTTC. V is TRBV29-1 and J is TRBJ2-1; D is perhaps TRBD1 (6 bases). The CDR3 runs 13 residues. V lost 4 bases, J lost 4 bases, and 11 bases lay in between. Germline CDR1 reads SQVTM; CDR2 reads ANQGSEA.